These 8 T cell receptor beta chains were sequenced from one sample in a study of blood T cell repertoires in COVID-19. Sequenced by immunoSEQ multiplex PCR; TCRdb stores in-frame clones only, minus some. The data contain around 400,000 clones, 70% to 90% of them singletons. Sequencing was performed on peripheral blood. The receptors derive from a man in his forties or fifties with acute or convalescent COVID-19.

The chain has TRBV29-1 and TRBJ2-2, with 10 bases lining up with TRBD2. The germline V gene encodes CDR1 SQVTM and CDR2 ANQGSEA. This CDR3 has 16 amino acids. The V segment lost 3 bases and the J segment 1 base; nucleotides outside the gene matches: 5. The DNA of the CDR3 is TGCAGCGTTGATCTAGCGGGAGCGGAGAACACCGGGGAGCTGTTTTTT. Translating gives CSVDLAGAENTGELFF.

The chain uses TRBV29-1 and TRBJ2-7; D is ambiguous. Between the trimmed V and J ends, which lost 4 bases and 2 bases, there was a span of 12 bases. This CDR3 contains 13 residues. Germline assignment: CDR1 SQVTM and CDR2 ANQGSEA. DNA for the CDR3: TGCAGCGTTGGAGTCGACTTAACCTACGAGCAGTACTTC. It encodes CSVGVDLTYEQYF.

V usage is TRBV30 and J usage is TRBJ2-3, with TRBD2 matching 7 bases. Looked up from germline, CDR1 is GTSNPN and CDR2 is SVGIG (reference sequence). The ends lost 2 bases at V and 1 base at J; junction bases unmatched: 9. This CDR3 contains 16 residues. In nucleotides, the CDR3 is TGTGCCTGGAGTTCTGGGGGGGAGGTGGGCACAGATACGCAGTATTTT. This translates into CAWSSGGEVGTDTQYF.

To note about this clone: Other DNA sequences in the sample encode the same CDR3. The chain combines TRBV28 with TRBJ1-2, with unresolved D. Germline assignment: CDR1 MDHEN and CDR2 SYDVKM. The CDR3 has 13 amino acids. Between the trimmed V and J ends, which lost 8 bases and 4 bases, there was a span of 14 bases. DNA for the CDR3: TGTGCCAGCTCTCCCAGCACGGGCTATGGCTACACCTTC. As protein: CASSPSTGYGYTF.

V is TRBV6-1 and J is TRBJ1-1; 7 bases align to TRBD1. The CDR3 totals 15 residues. Germline CDR1 reads MNHNS; CDR2 reads SASEGT. V was clipped by 1 base and J by 1 base; unmatched bases: 3. The CDR3 loop reads CASSEGTGWNTEAFF. CDR3 sequence (DNA): TGTGCCAGCAGTGAAGGGACAGGATGGAACACTGAAGCTTTCTTT.

This clone was observed a handful of times. V is TRBV7-9 and J is TRBJ1-1; D not resolved. CDR3 length: 13 amino acids. Germline V gene sequence: CDR1 SEHNR, CDR2 FQNEAQ (reference sequence). V lost 6 bases, J lost 8 bases, and 16 bases lay in between. The CDR3 sequence is CASRPSRSSEAFF. CDR3 DNA: TGTGCCAGCAGACCCTCCAGGTCGTCAGAAGCTTTCTTT.

The genes are TRBV20-1 and TRBJ2-7; D gene unclear. This CDR3 region has 10 residues. Germline lookup yields CDR1 DFQATT and CDR2 SNEGSKA (reference sequence). Trimming pared 6 bases from V and 7 bases from J, leaving 10 bases between. The CDR3 DNA sequence: TGCAGTGCCGAGGCCGGAGAGCAGTACTTC. This sequence encodes CSAEAGEQYF.

The gene calls are TRBV30 and TRBJ1-6, with a possible D match to TRBD1 (6 bases). This CDR3 contains 16 residues. V was trimmed by 0 bases and J by 0 bases, leaving 9 bases between them. Germline loops: CDR1 GTSNPN, CDR2 SVGIG (reference sequence). The CDR3 DNA sequence: TGTGCCTGGAGTGTTCAGGGGAGCTCCTATAATTCACCCCTCCACTTT. This translates into CAWSVQGSSYNSPLHF.